Below are 18 T cell receptor beta chains sequenced from a single sample in a study of cytotoxic CD8 clonotypes in ibrutinib-treated CLL. Here immunoSEQ multiplex PCR was the method, and the copy in TCRdb shows in-frame clones only, minus some. This table has 120,000 to 150,000 clones, about 72% appearing once. Sequenced material: PBMCs, taken after 12 months of ibrutinib treatment. The receptors stem from a human donor with chronic lymphocytic leukemia.

The V call is TRBV7-9, the J call TRBJ2-5, with no clear D. The CDR3 contains 15 residues. The germline V gene has CDR1 SEHNR and CDR2 FQNEAQ (reference sequence). V gave up 1 base and J gave up 4 bases, with 13 bases separating them. CDR3 nucleotides: TGTGCCAGCAGCTTAGGGACCATGATATCAGAGACCCAGTACTTC. This encodes CASSLGTMISETQYF.

This chain links TRBV4-2 with TRBJ1-5; maybe TRBD1 (5 bases). CDR1 and CDR2 from the germline V gene are LGHNA and YNFKEQ. The CDR3 is 15 residues long. V lost 1 base and J lost 3, with 10 bases in between. The CDR3: CASSQVRTPNQPQHF. CDR3 nucleotide sequence: TGTGCCAGCAGCCAAGTGAGGACACCCAATCAGCCCCAGCATTTT.

As to this clone: This likely traces to a read error, being one base from a far larger clone. The same CDR3 also results from other DNA sequences found in this sample. This sequence joins TRBV6-8 and TRBJ1-1, with 7 bases that match TRBD1. Germline V gene data show CDR1 as MNHGY and CDR2 as SAAAGT. Losses at the gene ends were 5 bases for V and 1 base for J; bases not matched to a gene: 4. The CDR3 totals 14 residues. The CDR3 region is CASSPGQKNTEAFF. For the CDR3, the DNA is TGTGCCAGCAGTCCGGGACAGAAGAACACTGAAGCTTTCTTT.

The chain recombines TRBV28 with TRBJ2-5; D remains unclear. The CDR3 covers 13 residues. The ends were cut back, 7 bases at V and 5 bases at J, with 14 bases in the middle. The germline V gene encodes CDR1 MDHEN and CDR2 SYDVKM. The CDR3 is CASNLPVEETQYF. CDR3 bases: TGTGCCAGCAACTTGCCCGTAGAGGAGACCCAGTACTTC.

The V and J genes are TRBV9 and TRBJ2-3; D may be TRBD2 (5 bases). Per germline, CDR1 SGDLS and CDR2 YYNGEE. V was shortened by 4 bases and J by 5 bases, with 17 bases between the two germline ends. This CDR3 is 15 amino acids long. This CDR3 is CASSPSQVEIDTQYF. The DNA for the CDR3 is TGTGCCAGCAGCCCTAGCCAGGTTGAGATAGATACGCAGTATTTT.

The V gene is TRBV13, the J gene TRBJ1-4; possible D gene TRBD1, 6 bases. Trimming removed 5 bases at V and 0 bases at J, with 7 bases between. The CDR3 is 14 amino acids. The germline CDR1 and CDR2 sequences are PRHDT and FYEKMQ (reference sequence). The CDR3 sequence: CASSRQATNEKLFF. CDR3 sequence (DNA): TGTGCCAGCAGCAGACAGGCAACTAATGAAAAACTGTTTTTT.

The V and J genes are TRBV18 and TRBJ2-3; D is perhaps TRBD2 (5 bases). The germline V gene encodes CDR1 KGHSH and CDR2 LQKENI. The CDR3 is made up of 13 amino acids. Trimming took off 5 bases at V and 2 bases at J, with 8 bases between the two ends. The CDR3 reads CASSTGNTDTQYF. CDR3 sequence (DNA): TGTGCCAGCTCAACGGGGAACACAGATACGCAGTATTTT.

This clone was detected only once. The V call is TRBV7-6, the J call TRBJ2-5; D ambiguous. V was trimmed by 3 bases and J by 4 bases, leaving 9 bases between them. The CDR3 consists of 13 residues. Per the germline V gene, CDR1 is SGHVS and CDR2 is FNYEAQ. The CDR3 spells CASSFLRGETQYF. Here the CDR3 DNA reads TGTGCCAGCAGCTTCCTAAGAGGAGAGACCCAGTACTTC.

The rearrangement uses TRBV27 and TRBJ2-7, with a possible D match to TRBD2 (7 bases). The CDR3 length is 18 residues. The V gene's germline CDR1 is MNHEY and CDR2 SMNVEV (reference sequence). The ends were cut back, 4 bases at V and 0 bases at J, with 22 bases in the middle. CDR3 protein: CASSYPRDKGGPSYEQYF. CDR3 coding DNA: TGTGCCAGCAGTTATCCAAGGGACAAGGGAGGGCCCTCCTACGAGCAGTACTTC.

The V call is TRBV10-3, the J call TRBJ2-2; D is unresolved. From germline, CDR1 is ENHRY and CDR2 SYGVKD. CDR3 length: 16 residues. V was clipped by 0 bases and J by 9 bases, with 17 bases between them. The CDR3 loop reads CAISESTRAADRELFF. For the CDR3, the DNA is TGTGCCATCAGTGAGTCGACACGGGCTGCGGACCGGGAGCTGTTTTTT.

This clone occurred a few times. V usage is TRBV13 and J usage is TRBJ2-4; perhaps TRBD1 as D (5 bases). Trimming stripped 0 bases from V and 4 bases from J, with 10 bases between. This CDR3 region has 15 residues. Germline CDR1 PRHDT, CDR2 FYEKMQ (reference sequence). This CDR3 is CASSLGPGQKNIQYF. In nucleotides, the CDR3 is TGTGCCAGCAGCTTAGGCCCAGGGCAGAAAAACATTCAGTACTTC.

This clone was counted a few times. V usage is TRBV19 and J usage is TRBJ1-1, with D perhaps TRBD1 (6 bases). The germline V gene has CDR1 LNHDA and CDR2 SQIVND (reference sequence). The CDR3 runs to 14 residues. Between the trimmed V and J ends, which lost 5 bases and 7 bases, there was a span of 17 bases. CDR3 region: CASSPRTEANEAFF. The CDR3 nucleotides are TGTGCCAGTAGTCCGAGGACAGAAGCCAATGAAGCTTTCTTT.

Only a few counts were recorded for this clone. The gene calls are TRBV11-3 and TRBJ1-2, with D unresolved. The CDR3 runs to 13 residues. The germline gives CDR1 SGHNT, CDR2 YENEEA. V lost 2 bases and J 4 bases, leaving 8 bases between the germline ends. CDR3 nucleotides: TGTGCCAGCAGCTTAAGTTCGTTCTATGGCTACACCTTC. Amino acids: CASSLSSFYGYTF.

The V call is TRBV4-1, the J call TRBJ2-5; D may be TRBD2 (5 bases). The CDR3 has 16 residues. Per the germline V gene, CDR1 is MGHRA and CDR2 is YSYEKL. V was clipped by 0 bases and J by 4 bases, with 15 bases between them. CDR3 loop: CASSQELGGRRETQYF. In nucleotides, the CDR3 is TGCGCCAGCAGCCAAGAATTAGGCGGGCGGAGAGAGACCCAGTACTTC.

The V and J genes are TRBV6-1 and TRBJ2-7; 10 positions agree with TRBD1. The germline gives CDR1 MNHNS, CDR2 SASEGT. This CDR3 is built from 15 residues. J lost 4 bases, V lost 8 bases, and 11 bases had no gene match. This CDR3 reads CASHRGTGVGYEQYF. The DNA for the CDR3 is TGTGCCAGCCACCGAGGGACAGGGGTGGGGTACGAGCAGTACTTC.

CDR3 sequence (DNA): TGCGCCAGCAGCCAAGATAGGGTCGGGAACTATGGCTACACCTTC. Its translation: CASSQDRVGNYGYTF. This chain joins TRBV4-1 and TRBJ1-2; the D is unclear. V lost 0 bases and J 2 bases, leaving 10 bases between the germline ends. The CDR3 totals 15 residues. CDR1 MGHRA and CDR2 YSYEKL come from the germline V gene.

The gene calls are TRBV5-5 and TRBJ2-7; the D is unclear. The V end was cut by 4 bases, the J end by 7 bases, with 12 bases between. CDR3 length: 12 amino acids. The V gene's germline CDR1 is SGHKS and CDR2 YYEKEE (reference sequence). DNA for the CDR3: TGTGCCAGCAGCCTCCTTAATTTGGAGCAGTACTTC. The encoded protein is CASSLLNLEQYF.

This chain connects TRBV2 to TRBJ1-4, with 7 nucleotides matching TRBD1. This CDR3 is 12 amino acids long. Germline assignment: CDR1 SNHLY and CDR2 FYNNEI. V trimming: 9 bases; J trimming: 8 bases; junction bases outside the gene matches: 6. The CDR3 sequence: CARQGPTEKLFF. The CDR3 DNA reads as TGTGCCAGACAGGGGCCGACCGAAAAACTGTTTTTT.